This TCR beta chain was found in a study of blood T cell repertoires in COVID-19. Sequencing used immunoSEQ multiplex PCR; TCRdb keeps in-frame clones, though not all of them. The sample has hundreds of thousands of clones, around nine tenths seen once. The CDR3 totals 17 residues. The sequenced sample consisted of peripheral blood. The sequence derives from a woman aged 18-35 years who had recovered from COVID-19. The chain links TRBV12-2 to TRBJ2-3; the table's D call of TRBD2 was not tested on the DNA. TRBV12-2 has pseudogene status. CDR3 amino acids: CASRPRGLAGGTDTQYF. The CDR3 coding sequence is TGTGCAAGTCGCCCCCGAGGACTAGCGGGAGGTACAGATACGCAGTATTTT.